This is a list of T cell receptor beta chains from one sample in a study of CD8 T cells in Susac syndrome. TCRdb analysed the immunoSEQ multiplex PCR reads with MiXCR anew, one entry per CDR3 protein. Altogether about 57,000 distinct CDR3 sequences are present, around 93% being singletons, with the ten largest covering around 0.49%. Sequenced input: CD8+ T cells from PBMCs. The receptors were gathered from a human donor with multiple sclerosis. CDR3s include the opening cysteine and the closing phenylalanine or tryptophan. The D gene is left open where the match is weak. Clone sizes are given selectively: once, few, many, or a class where the clone is expanded.

abundance: NA
j_gene: TRBJ1-4
d_gene: TRBD1
v_gene: TRBV12-3/TRBV12-4
CDR3nt: TGTGCCAGCAGTGGGTTGAGACAGGGGACTGAAAAACTGTTTTTT
CDR3aa: CASSGLRQGTEKLFF

abundance: NA
j_gene: TRBJ2-7
d_gene: TRBD1
v_gene: TRBV25-1
CDR3nt: TGTGCCAGCAGTGAACGACAGGGGATCTACGAGCAGTACTTC
CDR3aa: CASSERQGIYEQYF

abundance: once
j_gene: TRBJ2-5
d_gene: NA
v_gene: TRBV11-2
CDR3nt: TGTGCCAGCAGCGTCTCCCCGGTGAGGGAGACCCAGTACTTC
CDR3aa: CASSVSPVRETQYF

abundance: NA
j_gene: TRBJ1-4
d_gene: NA
v_gene: TRBV4-1
CDR3nt: TGCGCCAGCAGCCAAGTTCTTCATGAAAAACTGTTTTTT
CDR3aa: CASSQVLHEKLFF

abundance: NA
j_gene: TRBJ1-1
d_gene: NA
v_gene: TRBV5-1
CDR3nt: TGCGCCAGCAGCGCCTTTGAGGCAGACACTGAAGCTTTCTTT
CDR3aa: CASSAFEADTEAFF

abundance: NA
j_gene: TRBJ2-3
d_gene: TRBD1
v_gene: TRBV4-2
CDR3nt: TGTGCCAGCAGCCTGGGGGGACAGGACGGGCCCGATACGCAGTATTTT
CDR3aa: CASSLGGQDGPDTQYF

abundance: NA
j_gene: TRBJ2-7
d_gene: NA
v_gene: TRBV21-1
CDR3nt: TGTGCCAGCAGCAAAGCGCTGCCGGTGGGCCACGAGCAGTACTTC
CDR3aa: CASSKALPVGHEQYF

abundance: NA
j_gene: TRBJ2-3
d_gene: NA
v_gene: TRBV12-5
CDR3nt: TGTGCTAGTGGTCCGGCGACAGATACGCAGTATTTT
CDR3aa: CASGPATDTQYF

abundance: NA
j_gene: TRBJ2-7
d_gene: NA
v_gene: TRBV7-9
CDR3nt: TGTGCCAGCAGCTTAGCCGGACAGAACGCCTACGAGCAGTACTTC
CDR3aa: CASSLAGQNAYEQYF

abundance: NA
j_gene: TRBJ1-1
d_gene: NA
v_gene: TRBV19
CDR3nt: TGTGCCAGTAGTATCGGGCAGGTCCGACCGAACACTGAAGCTTTCTTT
CDR3aa: CASSIGQVRPNTEAFF

abundance: NA
j_gene: TRBJ2-7
d_gene: NA
v_gene: TRBV27
CDR3nt: TGTGCCAGCAGTTCGCAACTTTACTCCTACGAGCAGTACTTC
CDR3aa: CASSSQLYSYEQYF

abundance: NA
j_gene: TRBJ2-5
d_gene: TRBD1
v_gene: TRBV3-1
CDR3nt: TGTGCCAGCAGCCTCTTCCGGACAGGGAAGGAGACCCAGTACTTC
CDR3aa: CASSLFRTGKETQYF

abundance: NA
j_gene: TRBJ1-4
d_gene: TRBD1
v_gene: TRBV28
CDR3nt: TGTGCCAGCAGTTTGGACAGGGGGATCAGGGAAAAACTGTTTTTT
CDR3aa: CASSLDRGIREKLFF

abundance: NA
j_gene: TRBJ2-5
d_gene: NA
v_gene: TRBV29-1
CDR3nt: TGCAGCGTTGAACCAACGGTGCACCAAGAGACCCAGTACTTC
CDR3aa: CSVEPTVHQETQYF

abundance: NA
j_gene: TRBJ2-7
d_gene: TRBD2
v_gene: TRBV9
CDR3nt: TGTGCCAGCTCGGGGGGAACGGGATACGAGCAGTACTTC
CDR3aa: CASSGGTGYEQYF

abundance: NA
j_gene: TRBJ1-1
d_gene: NA
v_gene: TRBV5-4
CDR3nt: TGTGCCAGCAGACCCCAAGCGGGTCCGGGACACTTGAACACTGAAGCTTTCTTT
CDR3aa: CASRPQAGPGHLNTEAFF

abundance: NA
j_gene: TRBJ1-3
d_gene: TRBD1
v_gene: TRBV5-1
CDR3nt: TGCGCCAGCAGCTACAGGGGAGCTGGAAACACCATATATTTT
CDR3aa: CASSYRGAGNTIYF

abundance: NA
j_gene: TRBJ2-2
d_gene: NA
v_gene: TRBV5-1
CDR3nt: TGCGCCAGCAGCCCGGCTGCGAACACCGGGGAGCTGTTTTTT
CDR3aa: CASSPAANTGELFF

abundance: NA
j_gene: TRBJ1-1
d_gene: TRBD1
v_gene: TRBV4-1
CDR3nt: TGCGCCAGCAGCCTCTACAGGGGGAACACTGAAGCTTTCTTT
CDR3aa: CASSLYRGNTEAFF

abundance: NA
j_gene: TRBJ2-2
d_gene: NA
v_gene: TRBV19
CDR3nt: TGTGCCAGTAATCTAGGCCCCGGGGAGCTGTTTTTT
CDR3aa: CASNLGPGELFF

abundance: NA
j_gene: TRBJ1-6
d_gene: NA
v_gene: TRBV28
CDR3nt: TGTGCCAGCAGTCTCCGTGGGTCACCCCTCCACTTT
CDR3aa: CASSLRGSPLHF

abundance: NA
j_gene: TRBJ1-3
d_gene: NA
v_gene: TRBV6-5
CDR3nt: TGTGCCAGCAGTTGGGCACCCGGAGACACCATATATTTT
CDR3aa: CASSWAPGDTIYF

abundance: NA
j_gene: TRBJ2-7
d_gene: NA
v_gene: TRBV15
CDR3nt: TGTGCCACCAGCAGCCGATCCCTTGAGCAGTACTTC
CDR3aa: CATSSRSLEQYF

abundance: NA
j_gene: TRBJ2-7
d_gene: TRBD1
v_gene: TRBV27
CDR3nt: TGTGCCAGCAGTTATTCCGGGACAGGGAGCTCCTACGAGCAGTACTTC
CDR3aa: CASSYSGTGSSYEQYF

abundance: NA
j_gene: TRBJ1-5
d_gene: NA
v_gene: TRBV2
CDR3nt: TGTGCCAGCAGTGCAGGGGATAGTCAGCCCCAGCATTTT
CDR3aa: CASSAGDSQPQHF

abundance: NA
j_gene: TRBJ2-7
d_gene: NA
v_gene: TRBV13
CDR3nt: TGTGCCAGCTCCCTCGGCCGGGACTACGAGCAGTACTTC
CDR3aa: CASSLGRDYEQYF

abundance: NA
j_gene: TRBJ2-1
d_gene: NA
v_gene: TRBV27
CDR3nt: TGTGCCAGCAGTTCGGGTCCTAATCGCGGTGAGCAGTTCTTC
CDR3aa: CASSSGPNRGEQFF

abundance: NA
j_gene: TRBJ2-1
d_gene: TRBD1
v_gene: TRBV27
CDR3nt: TGTGCCAGCAGTTTTTGGGCTGCCGGGACAGGGTTTATCAATGAGCAGTTCTTC
CDR3aa: CASSFWAAGTGFINEQFF

abundance: NA
j_gene: TRBJ1-1
d_gene: NA
v_gene: TRBV23-1
CDR3nt: TGCGCCAGCAGTCACCCTCGGACAGAGCTGGTAGCTTTCTTT
CDR3aa: CASSHPRTELVAFF

abundance: NA
j_gene: TRBJ2-5
d_gene: NA
v_gene: TRBV29-1
CDR3nt: TGCAGCGTTGAACTCGGGAGTGGAGAGACCCAGTACTTC
CDR3aa: CSVELGSGETQYF